These T cell receptor beta chains were read from a single sample in a study of blood T cell repertoires in COVID-19. TCRdb's copy holds only in-frame clones and misses some; the assay was immunoSEQ multiplex PCR. The repertoire holds about 50,000 clones, around 80% seen once, with 8.8% in the top ten. Sequencing used peripheral blood. These TCRs come from a man in his fifties or sixties with acute or convalescent COVID-19. CDR3s include the opening cysteine and the closing phenylalanine or tryptophan. Fields, in order: clone size, D gene, V gene, J gene, CDR3 DNA, CDR3 protein. A D gene is named only where the DNA matches it firmly. Size is stated for part of the rows, as once, few or many counts, or as a class when the clone is expanded.

abundance: NA
d_gene: NA
v_gene: TRBV7-2
j_gene: TRBJ1-2
CDR3nt: TGTGCCAGCAGCTTATATTTTGGCGGGGAGGGTGGCTACACCTTC
CDR3aa: CASSLYFGGEGGYTF

abundance: NA
d_gene: NA
v_gene: TRBV4-3
j_gene: TRBJ2-7
CDR3nt: TGCGCCAGCAGCCAAGGTAGGACATCGATCTACGAGCAGTACTTC
CDR3aa: CASSQGRTSIYEQYF

abundance: medium-sized
d_gene: NA
v_gene: TRBV28
j_gene: TRBJ1-5
CDR3nt: TGTGCCAGCAGCCAGGGGAGTCAGCCCCAGCATTTT
CDR3aa: CASSQGSQPQHF

abundance: NA
d_gene: NA
v_gene: TRBV29-1
j_gene: TRBJ1-2
CDR3nt: TGCAGCGTTGTATTACGGGACATCCTAGGGGGCTACACCTTC
CDR3aa: CSVVLRDILGGYTF

abundance: NA
d_gene: TRBD1
v_gene: TRBV6-4
j_gene: TRBJ1-1
CDR3nt: TGTGCCAGCAGTGAGGGACAGGGGAACGCTGAAGCTTTCTTT
CDR3aa: CASSEGQGNAEAFF

abundance: NA
d_gene: NA
v_gene: TRBV5-6
j_gene: TRBJ1-1
CDR3nt: TGTGCCAGCAGCTTTAGTAGCCCTGAAGCTTTCTTT
CDR3aa: CASSFSSPEAFF

abundance: NA
d_gene: TRBD1
v_gene: TRBV5-5
j_gene: TRBJ2-3
CDR3nt: TGTGCCAGCAGCTACAGGGGGTTGGGTGGTACGCAGTATTTT
CDR3aa: CASSYRGLGGTQYF

abundance: NA
d_gene: TRBD1
v_gene: TRBV29-1
j_gene: TRBJ2-7
CDR3nt: TGCAGCGTTGAAGCTCCGACAGGGGTTCGGGAGCAGTACTTC
CDR3aa: CSVEAPTGVREQYF

abundance: NA
d_gene: TRBD1
v_gene: TRBV5-1
j_gene: TRBJ1-4
CDR3nt: TGCGCCAGCAGCCCCACAGGGGTACAGCGCGAAAAACTGTTTTTT
CDR3aa: CASSPTGVQREKLFF

abundance: NA
d_gene: NA
v_gene: TRBV6-5
j_gene: TRBJ2-7
CDR3nt: TGTGCCAGCAGTTACGAGCGGGCAGGGTGGTACGAGCAGTACTTC
CDR3aa: CASSYERAGWYEQYF

abundance: NA
d_gene: TRBD1
v_gene: TRBV7-6
j_gene: TRBJ2-7
CDR3nt: TGTGCCAGCAGCTTAGAGGCGACAGGGGGCGCCTACGAGCAGTACTTC
CDR3aa: CASSLEATGGAYEQYF

abundance: NA
d_gene: NA
v_gene: TRBV24-1
j_gene: TRBJ2-6
CDR3nt: TGTGCCACCGAGGACAGATCCCTCTCTGGGGCCAACGTCCTGACTTTC
CDR3aa: CATEDRSLSGANVLTF

abundance: NA
d_gene: NA
v_gene: TRBV15
j_gene: TRBJ1-2
CDR3nt: TGTGCCACCAGCAGCTCCAAACTTAATGGCTACACCTTC
CDR3aa: CATSSSKLNGYTF

abundance: few
d_gene: TRBD1
v_gene: TRBV29-1
j_gene: TRBJ2-7
CDR3nt: TGCAGCGTTGGGGACAGGGGGTCCTACGAGCAGTACTTC
CDR3aa: CSVGDRGSYEQYF

abundance: NA
d_gene: TRBD2
v_gene: TRBV7-2
j_gene: TRBJ2-2
CDR3nt: TGTGCCAGCAGCTTAGCGGCTAGCGGGGGGCCCACCGGGGAGCTGTTTTTT
CDR3aa: CASSLAASGGPTGELFF

abundance: NA
d_gene: TRBD1
v_gene: TRBV30
j_gene: TRBJ2-1
CDR3nt: TGTGCCTGGAGTTCCACAGGGGATGAGCAGTTCTTC
CDR3aa: CAWSSTGDEQFF

abundance: NA
d_gene: TRBD1
v_gene: TRBV9
j_gene: TRBJ2-1
CDR3nt: TGTGCCAGCAGCGTAGTAGTGACAGGGGGCAATGAGCAGTTCTTC
CDR3aa: CASSVVVTGGNEQFF

abundance: NA
d_gene: NA
v_gene: TRBV7-9
j_gene: TRBJ2-5
CDR3nt: TGTGCCAGCAGCCCCACATTAGACAGCCAAGAGACCCAGTACTTC
CDR3aa: CASSPTLDSQETQYF

abundance: NA
d_gene: NA
v_gene: TRBV9
j_gene: TRBJ1-2
CDR3nt: TGTGCCAGCAGCGGCACCAGGGGTAACTATGGCTACACCTTC
CDR3aa: CASSGTRGNYGYTF

abundance: NA
d_gene: NA
v_gene: TRBV4-3
j_gene: TRBJ2-1
CDR3nt: TGCGCCAGCAGCCAAGGACGCGACAGGTATAATAATGAGCAGTTCTTC
CDR3aa: CASSQGRDRYNNEQFF

abundance: NA
d_gene: NA
v_gene: TRBV9
j_gene: TRBJ1-2
CDR3nt: TGTGCCAGCAGCCCTAAGACAGGCCTCTATGGCTACACCTTC
CDR3aa: CASSPKTGLYGYTF

abundance: NA
d_gene: TRBD1
v_gene: TRBV2
j_gene: TRBJ1-6
CDR3nt: TGTGCCAGCAGCGCCTCCGGGACAGGGGATAATTCACCCCTCCACTTT
CDR3aa: CASSASGTGDNSPLHF

abundance: NA
d_gene: NA
v_gene: TRBV5-1
j_gene: TRBJ1-2
CDR3nt: TGCGCCAGCAGCCCCGAGACAGGCCTCTATGGCTACACCTTC
CDR3aa: CASSPETGLYGYTF

abundance: NA
d_gene: NA
v_gene: TRBV3-1/TRBV3-2
j_gene: TRBJ2-3
CDR3nt: TGTGCCAGCAGCCAAGGTCTAGTGGGTGCAGATACGCAGTATTTT
CDR3aa: CASSQGLVGADTQYF

abundance: NA
d_gene: NA
v_gene: TRBV6-2/TRBV6-3
j_gene: TRBJ2-1
CDR3nt: TGTGCCAGCAGCCCACTAGGTGGGTACAATGAGCAGTTCTTC
CDR3aa: CASSPLGGYNEQFF

abundance: NA
d_gene: TRBD1
v_gene: TRBV2
j_gene: TRBJ1-6
CDR3nt: TGTGCCAGCAGTGGGGGACAGGTCTATAATTCACCCCTCCACTTT
CDR3aa: CASSGGQVYNSPLHF

abundance: NA
d_gene: NA
v_gene: TRBV19
j_gene: TRBJ1-5
CDR3nt: TGTGCCAGTAGTGCAGGGGTTCGTCAGCCCCAGCATTTT
CDR3aa: CASSAGVRQPQHF

abundance: few
d_gene: NA
v_gene: TRBV7-2
j_gene: TRBJ1-6
CDR3nt: TGTGCCAGCAGCCTAACGGACCGGGGAATCCACTTT
CDR3aa: CASSLTDRGIHF